This T cell receptor (beta chain) appears in the sequencing data of a study of blood T cell repertoires in COVID-19. As handled by the study authors: Reference gene primer amplification yielded estimated nucleated cell counts. Clones were sequenced by immunoSEQ multiplex PCR, and TCRdb holds only the in-frame ones, with some missing. V, J and clone size were drawn from that table, and D and trimming were deduced from the DNA. The sample consists of approximately 280,000 clones, around 88% of them appearing once. Clinical history as reported by participants underpinned cohort assignment. Two negative PCRs, clearance, or symptom resolution had been documented for recovered Cohort 3 donors. The sequence was collected from a woman aged 40 to 50 who had recovered from COVID-19. The specimen sequenced was PBMCs or T cells enriched from blood (not recorded which).

CDR3 nucleotides: TGTGCCAGCAGCTTAGGAATAGGGCTAGCGGGAGCTGATACGCAGTATTTT. It is translated as CASSLGIGLAGADTQYF. The chain joins TRBV7-2 to TRBJ2-3; 10 nucleotides agree with TRBD2. Germline V lookup: CDR1 SGHTA, CDR2 FQGNSA. The V and J ends lost 1 base and 6 bases, in that order; junction bases with no gene match: 10. This CDR3 contains 17 residues.